This entry lists 3 T cell receptor beta chains sequenced from one sample in a study of OX40 agonist ivuxolimab in advanced cancers. The table came from immunoSEQ multiplex PCR; TCRdb's copy has only in-frame clones and leaves some out. The data hold approximately 81,000 clones, with 65% to 85% observed a single time. The specimen was CD4+ or CD8+ T cells sorted from blood, collected in a trial of the OX40 agonist ivuxolimab. The origin of the receptors is an adult with an advanced solid tumor such as melanoma, head and neck, liver or kidney cancer.

A word on this clone: No conserved phenylalanine or tryptophan is present at the end of the CDR3, so a read error is the likely explanation. V is TRBV5-1 and J is TRBJ2-7; D is possibly TRBD1 (5 bases). Between the trimmed V and J ends, which lost 0 bases and 3 bases, there was a span of 19 bases. This CDR3 contains 17 residues. The germline V gene encodes CDR1 SGHRS and CDR2 YFSETQ. The CDR3 sequence is CASSLDPGSGFSYEQYL. CDR3 bases: TGCGCCAGCAGCTTGGATCCAGGGTCCGGGTTTAGCTACGAGCAGTACCTC.

The J gene is TRBJ1-6, the V gene TRBV28; D possibly corresponds to TRBD1 (5 bases). The ends were cut back, 4 bases at V and 6 bases at J, with 10 bases in the middle. Germline CDR1 is MDHEN and CDR2 is SYDVKM. The CDR3 runs 14 residues. Here the CDR3 DNA reads TGTGCCAGCAGTTCGACCGGGACTAATTCACCCCTCCACTTT. Translating gives CASSSTGTNSPLHF.

The rearrangement uses TRBV7-9 and TRBJ1-1, with 7 positions matching TRBD1. With V trimmed by 6 bases and J by 7 bases, 8 bases remained unmatched. The CDR3 has 13 amino acids. Germline values: CDR1 SEHNR, CDR2 FQNEAQ (reference sequence). CDR3 bases: TGTGCCAGCAGACCAACAGGGGAGGGTGAAGCTTTCTTT. Amino acid sequence: CASRPTGEGEAFF.